The table lists the clone carrying this T cell receptor (beta chain) with a few counts. Antigen specificity is unknown. These data are taken from a study of T-cell reconstitution after alpha-beta-depleted transplantation in children. A library of TCRbeta sequences, prepared with unique molecular identifiers, was generated. From the PCR reads, TCRdb called clonotypes with MiXCR, one entry per CDR3 protein. Seen here are hundreds of thousands of distinct CDR3 sequences, approximately 8.9% observed once, and the top ten hold 5% to 8%. Findings and caveats of the study: Elevated TCRbeta diversity at day 60 was traced, in some patients, to surviving recipient T cells and thymic progenitors.

CDR3 size: 14 residues. V lost 2 bases to trimming and J lost 6 bases, with 14 bases between them. From germline, CDR1 is SGHVS and CDR2 FNYEAQ. The TCR comes from a male patient between 5 and 17 years old who had a stem cell transplant for acute lymphoblastic leukemia, so the T cells may come from the graft donor. The chain is built from TRBV7-6 and TRBJ2-7; maybe TRBD2 (6 bases). Source: PBMCs, mostly from graft donor cells, taken 180 days after TCRalphabeta/CD19-depleted stem cell transplant. In nucleotides, the CDR3 is TGTGCCAGCAGCTTATTCGGAGGAGGGTCCGAGCAGTACTTC. The encoded protein is CASSLFGGGSEQYF.